The 16 T cell receptor beta chains below were found in one sample sequenced in a study of cytomegalovirus exposure and HLA in healthy donors. The PCR had 60 Vbeta and 13 Jbeta primers. This table comes from immunoSEQ multiplex PCR, and its TCRdb copy is limited to in-frame clones, with some not included. The data contain about 190,000 clones, 77% of them singletons. Sequenced material: PBMCs. The source of these receptors is a woman in her thirties in good health and CMV-seropositive.

This rearrangement joins TRBV7-6 to TRBJ1-4; a weak D match, TRBD1 (5 bases). The V end was cut by 2 bases, the J end by 8 bases, with 18 bases between. The CDR3 spans 16 residues. Germline CDR1 and CDR2: SGHVS and FNYEAQ. CDR3 amino acids: CASSLRQSQFGEKLFF. DNA of the CDR3: TGTGCCAGCAGCTTAAGACAGTCTCAATTCGGCGAAAAACTGTTTTTT.

The chain employs TRBV27 and TRBJ2-7; no clear D gene. CDR1 and CDR2 from the germline V gene are MNHEY and SMNVEV (reference sequence). Trimming took 5 bases from V and 3 from J, leaving 11 bases between them. This CDR3 comprises 13 residues. This CDR3 reads CASSITRHYEQYF. The CDR3 DNA reads as TGTGCCAGCAGTATCACACGACACTACGAGCAGTACTTC.

The V call is TRBV29-1, the J call TRBJ2-5; D is possibly TRBD1 (5 bases). This CDR3 spans 12 amino acids. Trimming cost V 4 bases and J 1 base, with 7 bases left between them. The V gene's germline CDR1 is SQVTM and CDR2 ANQGSEA. CDR3 sequence: CSVVGVQETQYF. The CDR3 nucleotides read TGCAGCGTTGTAGGGGTCCAAGAGACCCAGTACTTC.

For the CDR3, the DNA is TGTGCCAGCAGCTTAATGACTAGCGGAGCCCACAATGAGCAGTTCTTC. It yields the protein CASSLMTSGAHNEQFF. The chain has TRBV7-2 and TRBJ2-1, with TRBD2 matching over 9 bases. CDR3 size: 16 residues. Per germline, CDR1 SGHTA and CDR2 FQGNSA. The V gene end was trimmed by 2 bases and the J gene end by 5 bases; junction bases not matched to a gene: 7.

The V and J genes are TRBV5-1 and TRBJ1-2; D perhaps matches TRBD1 (5 bases). CDR3 size: 13 residues. V was cut by 0 bases and J by 8 bases, with 11 bases left in between. CDR1 and CDR2 (germline): SGHRS, YFSETQ. The CDR3 nucleotides read TGCGCCAGCAGCTTGGGCAGGGTCGAAGGCTACACCTTC. Its translation: CASSLGRVEGYTF.

The chain has TRBV7-9 and TRBJ1-4, with 7 nucleotides matching TRBD1. The length of the CDR3 is 15 residues. CDR1 SEHNR and CDR2 FQNEAQ come from the germline V gene (reference sequence). J lost 5 bases, V lost 5 bases, and 8 bases had no gene match. CDR3 sequence (DNA): TGTGCCAGCAGCGCGGGACAGTCCTACAATGAAAAACTGTTTTTT. Residues: CASSAGQSYNEKLFF.

The genes are TRBV2 and TRBJ1-2, with TRBD1 matching over 9 bases. Unmatched junction bases numbered 10, after V lost 6 bases and J lost 8 bases. Germline V gene lookup returns CDR1 SNHLY and CDR2 FYNNEI. The CDR3 sequence is 14 residues long. The CDR3 sequence: CASRTGTGFSGYTF. The CDR3, as DNA: TGTGCCAGCAGAACCGGGACAGGGTTCAGCGGCTACACCTTC. Full variable domain (missing parts from reference TRBV2 and TRBJ1-2): EPEVTQTPSHQVTQMGQEVILRCVPISNHLYFYWYRQILGQKVEFLVSFYNNEISEKSEIFDDQFSVERPDGSNFTLKIRSTKLEDSAMYFCASRTGTGFSGYTFGSGTRLTVV.

The rearrangement links TRBV14 to TRBJ1-3; D perhaps matches TRBD1 (6 bases). This CDR3 is 16 amino acids long. Germline CDR1 is SGHDN and CDR2 is FVKESK. Trimming pared 3 bases from V and 0 bases from J, leaving 12 bases between. The CDR3 sequence: CASSHKQGFSGNTIYF. The CDR3 DNA follows: TGTGCCAGCAGCCACAAACAGGGTTTCTCTGGAAACACCATATATTTT.

The chain recombines TRBV30 with TRBJ2-7; TRBD1 is a possible D gene (6 bases). The germline gives CDR1 GTSNPN, CDR2 SVGIG (reference sequence). Trimming pared 7 bases from V and 3 bases from J, leaving 16 bases between. This CDR3 is built from 13 residues. The CDR3 bases are TGTGCCTTGATAAAACAGGGCGGCTACGAGCAGTACTTC. This codes for CALIKQGGYEQYF.

This chain uses TRBV4-1 with TRBJ1-4; 8 positions agree with TRBD1. The CDR3 runs to 16 residues. CDR1 and CDR2 from the germline V gene are MGHRA and YSYEKL. V shed 6 bases, J shed 7 bases, and the junction held 13 bases outside the gene matches. CDR3 sequence: CASSSGQGRTAEKLFF. As DNA, the CDR3 is TGCGCCAGCAGTTCCGGACAGGGCCGGACGGCTGAAAAACTGTTTTTT.

The chain carries TRBV11-1 and TRBJ1-1, with 9 bases matching TRBD1. Trimming took 6 bases from V and 7 from J; bases not matched to a gene: 6. Germline V lookup: CDR1 SGHAT, CDR2 FQDESV (reference sequence). The length of the CDR3 is 13 residues. The CDR3 nucleotides read TGTGCCAGCAGATTCGGACAGGGGAGTGAAGCTTTCTTT. Encoded protein: CASRFGQGSEAFF.

The V call is TRBV19, the J call TRBJ1-4, with D hard to call. The CDR3 totals 14 residues. Germline V CDR1 and CDR2: LNHDA, SQIVND (reference sequence). Deletions cut 2 bases from V and 4 bases from J, with 8 bases between. CDR3 sequence reads: CASSISQRNEKLFF. In DNA, the CDR3 is TGTGCCAGTAGTATATCTCAGCGTAATGAAAAACTGTTTTTT.

This chain connects TRBV7-8 to TRBJ1-1; a weak D match, TRBD1 (5 bases). The CDR3 totals 16 residues. Germline CDR1 and CDR2: SGHVS and FQNEAQ. V lost 7 bases to trimming and J lost 6 bases, with 24 bases between them. For the CDR3, the DNA is TGTGCCAGCACCCTTGAACTGGGCCCCCAGGGCGCTGAAGCTTTCTTT. Translation: CASTLELGPQGAEAFF.

The CDR3 sequence: CASSFIDNEQYF. DNA of the CDR3: TGTGCCAGCAGCTTTATAGATAACGAGCAGTACTTC. The chain has TRBV7-2 and TRBJ2-7; no clear D gene. Germline assignment: CDR1 SGHTA and CDR2 FQGNSA. V lost 3 bases to trimming and J lost 5 bases, with 8 bases between them. The CDR3 spans 12 residues. Drawing the rest from reference TRBV7-2 and TRBJ2-7, the complete variable domain is GAGVSQSPSNKVTEKGKDVELRCDPISGHTALYWYRQSLGQGLEFLIYFQGNSAPDKSGLPSDRFSAERTGGSVSTLTIQRTQQEDSAVYLCASSFIDNEQYFGPGTRLTVT.

The J gene is TRBJ1-2, the V gene TRBV4-3; 11 bases line up with TRBD1. Germline V CDR1 and CDR2: LGHNA, YSLEER. The CDR3 has 17 residues. J was trimmed by 1 base and V by 0 bases; bases with no gene match: 4. Written as DNA, the CDR3 is TGCGCCAGCAGCCAAGATTTGGGACAGGGGGGTAACTATGGCTACACCTTC. Amino acid sequence: CASSQDLGQGGNYGYTF.

This clone was counted once. The gene calls are TRBV5-1 and TRBJ2-1, with 14 positions matching TRBD2. Germline V lookup: CDR1 SGHRS, CDR2 YFSETQ. This CDR3 is built from 16 residues. V lost 5 bases and J lost 7; bases outside the gene matches: 8. CDR3 loop: CASREGGLAGGNEQFF. In DNA, the CDR3 is TGCGCCAGCAGGGAAGGAGGACTAGCGGGAGGTAATGAGCAGTTCTTC.